Sequencing of this T cell receptor (beta chain) was carried out in a study of CD8+CD57+ T cells in acquired aplastic anemia. Study-level background: DNA from sorted CD4+ and CD8+ cells averaged around 3 ug.

The V gene lost 8 bases and the J gene lost 7 bases, with 11 bases spanning the gap. In germline, CDR1 is MNHNS, CDR2 SASEGT. The CDR3 runs to 11 residues. Study findings and constraints: It was found that twenty-nine CD8+ CDR3 sequences were shared between patients and controls. Patients showed no significant difference from controls in CD8+ Simpson's diversity.

About this clonotype: Its antigen is not known.

It was patients with CD8+CD57+ cell expansion by flow cytometry who were chosen for sequencing. No patient had been given any therapy when blood was sampled. The TCR beta profiling, which covered VDJ combination and CDR3 sequence, was carried out using genomic DNA as the template. TCRdb processed the reads anew with MiXCR; each CDR3 protein has one entry. The table shows roughly 150,000 distinct CDR3 sequences, with 47% occurring only once. This receptor was obtained from a human donor with aplastic anemia. V gene TRBV6-1 combines with J gene TRBJ1-2; D is unclear. Sequenced: sorted CD4+, CD8+, or CD8+CD57+ T cells (not recorded which) from PBMCs. CDR3 bases: TGTGCCAGCGGCAGCTCTTTTGGCTACACCTTC. Translation: CASGSSFGYTF.